This T cell receptor beta chain was retrieved from a study of T cell responses to AZD1222 COVID-19 vaccine. Whole-study context: Recipients boosted at about 4 weeks or about 12 weeks are pooled. General study results and limits: White British ancestry dominated among donors, who included more females, and clonal diversity was possibly underestimated. Baseline seropositives among AZD1222 recipients totaled only six. No repertoire was sampled before or during the peak T cell response, only after it.

Sequenced by immunoSEQ multiplex PCR; TCRdb stores in-frame clones only, minus some. The sample carries roughly 160,000 clones, about 88% recorded once. V was cut by 3 bases and J by 1 base, with 15 bases left in between. Looked up from germline, CDR1 is GTSNPN and CDR2 is SVGIG (reference sequence). The CDR3 length is 15 residues. Concerning this clone itself: Antigen: not known.

Sample: peripheral blood, taken on day 0 of AZD1222 vaccination. The chain uses TRBV30 and TRBJ1-1, with no clear D. The clonotype originates from an adult in good health. The CDR3 reads CAWSPTGLENTEAFF. For the CDR3, the DNA is TGTGCCTGGAGCCCTACTGGATTGGAGAACACTGAAGCTTTCTTT.